One sample yielded the 19 T cell receptor beta chains listed below, sequenced in a study of the immune and genomic landscape of osteosarcoma. Osteosarcoma specimens were post-treatment primary, local recurrence and metastasis tumors from poor-prognosis patients. TCRdb's copy holds only in-frame clones and misses some; the assay was immunoSEQ multiplex PCR. The sample holds roughly 10,000 clones, around 71% seen once. The source material was osteosarcoma tumor tissue from the lung. All receptors come from a human donor with osteosarcoma.

This chain joins TRBV6-5 and TRBJ2-7; D is unresolved. This CDR3 comprises 13 residues. CDR1 MNHEY and CDR2 SVGAGI come from the germline V gene. V lost 5 bases to trimming and J lost 4 bases, with 12 bases between them. CDR3 region: CASSPAAGYEQYF. CDR3 bases: TGTGCCAGCAGTCCTGCCGCCGGGTACGAGCAGTACTTC.

The chain recombines TRBV27 with TRBJ1-2; 7 bases map to TRBD1. The germline CDR1 and CDR2 sequences are MNHEY and SMNVEV (reference sequence). There are 17 residues in the CDR3. The trim removed 5 bases at V and 0 bases at J, leaving 12 bases unmatched. The CDR3 DNA reads as TGTGCCAGCAGTGCCCAGGGTCCTGGGACAGCTAACTATGGCTACACCTTC. Translated, it gives CASSAQGPGTANYGYTF.

The rearrangement links TRBV19 to TRBJ2-7, with D perhaps assigned TRBD1 or TRBD2 (5 bases each). The CDR3 is made up of 14 amino acids. V dropped 4 bases and J dropped 2 bases, with 12 bases sitting between them. The V gene's germline CDR1 is LNHDA and CDR2 SQIVND (reference sequence). The CDR3 protein is CASSRAGSPYEQYF. For the CDR3, the DNA is TGTGCCAGTAGTAGGGCAGGGAGCCCCTACGAGCAGTACTTC.

This sequence joins TRBV7-2 and TRBJ2-3, with TRBD2 matching over 10 bases. V lost 6 bases to trimming and J lost 3 bases; unmatched junction nucleotides: 6. The CDR3 consists of 15 residues. Germline V gene lookup returns CDR1 SGHTA and CDR2 FQGNSA. CDR3 in amino acids: CASSWWTSGTDTQYF. The CDR3 nucleotides read TGTGCCAGCAGTTGGTGGACTAGCGGAACAGATACGCAGTATTTT. Full variable domain (missing parts from reference TRBV7-2 and TRBJ2-3): GAGVSQSPSNKVTEKGKDVELRCDPISGHTALYWYRQSLGQGLEFLIYFQGNSAPDKSGLPSDRFSAERTGGSVSTLTIQRTQQEDSAVYLCASSWWTSGTDTQYFGPGTRLTVL.

The chain recombines TRBV5-4 with TRBJ2-3; D may match TRBD1 or TRBD2 (5 bases each). Between the trimmed V and J ends, which lost 1 base and 2 bases, there was a span of 8 bases. Germline V gene sequence: CDR1 SGHNT, CDR2 YYREEE (reference sequence). This CDR3 spans 14 amino acids. This chain's CDR3 is CASSLWGNTDTQYF. CDR3 in DNA: TGTGCCAGCAGCTTGTGGGGGAACACAGATACGCAGTATTTT.

This clone was counted a few times. This chain joins TRBV4-1 and TRBJ1-5, with D possibly being TRBD1 (5 bases). V was cut by 2 bases and J by 9 bases, with 20 bases left in between. This CDR3 contains 16 residues. Per germline, CDR1 MGHRA and CDR2 YSYEKL. CDR3 DNA: TGCGCCAGCAGCCAATACCCGTGGGACGTCCAGCGGCCCCAGCATTTT. Amino acids: CASSQYPWDVQRPQHF.

The rearrangement links TRBV7-6 to TRBJ2-3; 7 nucleotides agree with TRBD1. The CDR3 is 16 amino acids. The trim removed 5 bases at V and 0 bases at J, leaving 8 bases unmatched. Germline V gene lookup returns CDR1 SGHVS and CDR2 FNYEAQ. The CDR3 protein is CASSLRQGKSTDTQYF. As DNA, the CDR3 is TGTGCCAGCAGCCTGAGACAGGGAAAGAGCACAGATACGCAGTATTTT.

The V call is TRBV9, the J call TRBJ1-1; D ambiguous. Germline assignment: CDR1 SGDLS and CDR2 YYNGEE. The CDR3 loop spans 15 amino acids. Trimming shortened V by 3 bases and J by 5 bases, and 17 bases separated the two germline ends. CDR3 sequence: CASSDGIPGRTEAFF. The CDR3 region has the DNA TGTGCCAGCAGCGACGGAATTCCGGGGAGGACTGAAGCTTTCTTT.

A few counts support this clone. The J gene is TRBJ1-1, the V gene TRBV6-6, with 7 bases lining up with TRBD1. CDR1 and CDR2 from the germline V gene are MNHNY and SVGAGI (reference sequence). CDR3 length: 14 amino acids. Unmatched junction bases numbered 3, after V lost 5 bases and J lost 0 bases. The CDR3 DNA reads as TGTGCCAGCAGTAAGACAGGGCTGAACACTGAAGCTTTCTTT. Translated, it gives CASSKTGLNTEAFF.

The gene calls are TRBV6-4 and TRBJ2-7, with 10 bases lining up with TRBD1. This CDR3 has 15 residues. Looked up from germline, CDR1 is MRHNA and CDR2 is SNTAGT. V trimming: 6 bases; J trimming: 2 bases; junction bases outside the gene matches: 7. The DNA for the CDR3 is TGTGCCAGCAGCCCCGGACAGGGGGTCCCCTACGAGCAGTACTTC. Translation: CASSPGQGVPYEQYF.

The rearrangement uses TRBV28 and TRBJ2-3; 7 nucleotides line up with TRBD2. V gave up 4 bases and J gave up 1 base; unmatched junction bases: 8. The CDR3 is made up of 16 amino acids. CDR1 and CDR2 (germline): MDHEN, SYDVKM. The CDR3 is CASSSRLAGGTDTQYF. The CDR3 DNA reads TGTGCCAGCAGTTCCCGACTAGCTGGGGGCACAGATACGCAGTATTTT.

This clone was detected once. The genes are TRBV5-5 and TRBJ1-1; weak D call: TRBD1 (6 bases). This CDR3 has 16 amino acids. Trimming removed 1 base from V and 8 bases from J, with 21 bases in between. The germline gives CDR1 SGHKS, CDR2 YYEKEE (reference sequence). The CDR3 protein is CASSLSLTNRGREAFF. In nucleotides, the CDR3 is TGTGCCAGCAGCTTGTCCCTGACCAACCGGGGGCGAGAAGCTTTCTTT.

This clone was seen a single time. The chain employs TRBV5-1 and TRBJ1-5, with D unresolved. Germline V lookup: CDR1 SGHRS, CDR2 YFSETQ. V lost 3 bases to trimming and J lost 1 base, with 14 bases between them. CDR3 length: 16 residues. The CDR3 protein is CASSSLDGESNQPQHF. In DNA, the CDR3 is TGCGCCAGCAGCTCTTTGGACGGAGAAAGCAATCAGCCCCAGCATTTT. The variable domain in full, with the rest retrieved from reference TRBV5-1 and TRBJ1-5, is KAGVTQTPRYLIKTRGQQVTLSCSPISGHRSVSWYQQTPGQGLQFLFEYFSETQRNKGNFPGRFSGRQFSNSRSEMNVSTLELGDSALYLCASSSLDGESNQPQHFGDGTRLSIL.

The V call is TRBV5-1, the J call TRBJ1-1; D is unresolved. Trimming removed 0 bases at V and 1 base at J, with 7 bases between. There are 14 residues in the CDR3. Germline CDR1 is SGHRS and CDR2 is YFSETQ. In nucleotides, the CDR3 is TGCGCCAGCAGCTTGGACGGCGCGAACACTGAAGCTTTCTTT. As protein: CASSLDGANTEAFF.

This chain links TRBV6-5 with TRBJ2-1; D gene unclear. V was trimmed by 3 bases and J by 1 base, leaving 13 bases between them. In germline, CDR1 is MNHEY, CDR2 SVGAGI. The CDR3 extends over 16 amino acids. The CDR3 protein is CASSYGPSRSYNEQFF. In DNA, the CDR3 is TGTGCCAGCAGTTATGGGCCGTCGAGGTCCTACAATGAGCAGTTCTTC.

The V gene is TRBV9, the J gene TRBJ1-3, with TRBD1 matching 9 bases. V shed 0 bases and J 4 bases; nucleotides not matched to a gene: 2. Per the germline V gene, CDR1 is SGDLS and CDR2 is YYNGEE. This CDR3 is built from 15 residues. The CDR3 DNA reads as TGTGCCAGCAGCGTAGGGACAGGGGACGGAAACACCATATATTTT. It is translated as CASSVGTGDGNTIYF. The full variable domain, with the rest looked up from reference TRBV9 and TRBJ1-3, is DSGVTQTPKHLITATGQRVTLRCSPRSGDLSVYWYQQSLDQGLQFLIQYYNGEERAKGNILERFSAQQFPDLHSELNLSSLELGDSALYFCASSVGTGDGNTIYFGEGSWLTVV.

This chain uses TRBV5-4 with TRBJ2-7; 8 bases are a match to TRBD1. V lost 0 bases, J lost 5 bases, and 1 base stayed unmatched. Germline CDR1 is SGHNT and CDR2 is YYREEE (reference sequence). This CDR3 is built from 13 residues. The CDR3 is CASSLAGGDEQYF. CDR3 nucleotides: TGTGCCAGCAGCTTGGCAGGGGGCGACGAGCAGTACTTC.

The CDR3 coding sequence is TGTGCCAGCAGTCCCCCACGTTTCTACGGGTCTACAGATACGCAGTATTTT. Amino acid sequence: CASSPPRFYGSTDTQYF. The chain couples TRBV27 to TRBJ2-3; D remains ambiguous. Trimming stripped 5 bases from V and 3 bases from J, with 21 bases between. The germline CDR1 and CDR2 sequences are MNHEY and SMNVEV (reference sequence). The CDR3 contains 17 residues.

The CDR3 DNA is TGTGCCAGCAGCGTTAGCGGGAGGAGGATCACCGGGGAGCTGTTTTTT. The encoded protein is CASSVSGRRITGELFF. The V call is TRBV9, the J call TRBJ2-2; 10 nucleotides align to TRBD2. Germline CDR1 reads SGDLS; CDR2 reads YYNGEE. V was pared by 2 bases and J by 4 bases, with 5 bases of the junction left unmatched. The CDR3 sequence is 16 residues long.